The T cell receptor (beta chain) described here comes from a study of T cell changes during pregnancy in multiple sclerosis. The CDR3 runs to 15 residues. The germline V gene encodes CDR1 SGDLS and CDR2 YYNGEE. V dropped 4 bases and J dropped 10; count of bases not matched to a gene: 10. TCRdb's copy holds only in-frame clones and misses some; the assay was immunoSEQ multiplex PCR. The sample yields tens of thousands of clones, roughly 91% seen once. The V and J genes are TRBV9 and TRBJ1-6; 8 bases fit TRBD1. Sequenced here: CD4+ T cells from peripheral blood mononuclear cells, sampled in the third trimester of pregnancy. The source of this sequence is a female donor in good health, enrolled as a control in a pregnancy study. Here the CDR3 reads CASSSGQGKDSPLHF. CDR3 in DNA: TGTGCCAGCAGCTCCGGACAGGGTAAGGACTCACCCCTCCACTTT. Full variable domain (remainder filled in from reference TRBV9 and TRBJ1-6): DSGVTQTPKHLITATGQRVTLRCSPRSGDLSVYWYQQSLDQGLQFLIQYYNGEERAKGNILERFSAQQFPDLHSELNLSSLELGDSALYFCASSSGQGKDSPLHFGNGTRLTVT.